This entry features one TCR beta chain sequence. Its antigen remains unidentified. The CDR3 covers 16 residues. From germline, CDR1 is SGHTA and CDR2 FQGNSA. V was trimmed by 5 bases and J by 4 bases, leaving 18 bases between them. The Oncomine TCR Beta short-read assay generated sequence data from the DNA of cultured CD4+ T cells. One entry per CDR3 protein results from TCRdb running MiXCR on the PCR reads. The sample records approximately 14,000 distinct CDR3 sequences, around two fifths being singletons. Regarding treatment: approximately nine-day PBMC culture with coronavirus spike peptide pools or control peptides (ViraFEST assay). This specimen belongs to a study of vaccination and CD4 T cells after COVID-19.

The chain has TRBV7-2 and TRBJ1-5; perhaps TRBD1 as D (6 bases). This TCR derives from a human donor who had recovered from COVID-19. Material: CD4+ T cells from blood, cultured in vitro. In DNA form, the CDR3 reads TGTGCCAGCAGCAATAGGGGGGGGGGTGGGAATCAGCCCCAGCATTTT. Amino acid sequence: CASSNRGGGGNQPQHF.